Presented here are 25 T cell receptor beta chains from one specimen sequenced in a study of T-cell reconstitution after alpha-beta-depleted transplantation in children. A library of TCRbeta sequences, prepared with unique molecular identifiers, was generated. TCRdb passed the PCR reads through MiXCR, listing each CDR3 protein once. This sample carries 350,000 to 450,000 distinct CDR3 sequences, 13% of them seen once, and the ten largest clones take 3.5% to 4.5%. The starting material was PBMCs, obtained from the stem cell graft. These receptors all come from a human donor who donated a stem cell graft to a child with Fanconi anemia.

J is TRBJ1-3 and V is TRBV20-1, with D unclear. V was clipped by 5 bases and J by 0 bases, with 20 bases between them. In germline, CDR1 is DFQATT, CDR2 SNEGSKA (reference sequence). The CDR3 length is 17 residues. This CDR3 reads CSAGDPTYHRSGNTIYF. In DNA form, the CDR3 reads TGCAGTGCTGGGGATCCCACCTACCACCGCTCTGGAAACACCATATATTTT.

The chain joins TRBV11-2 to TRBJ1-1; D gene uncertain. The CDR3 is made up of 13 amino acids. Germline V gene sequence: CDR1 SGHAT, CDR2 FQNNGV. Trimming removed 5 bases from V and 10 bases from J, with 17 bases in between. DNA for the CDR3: TGTGCCAGCAGCCCCCTTCTCTCGGCGAGAGCTTTCTTT. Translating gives CASSPLLSARAFF.

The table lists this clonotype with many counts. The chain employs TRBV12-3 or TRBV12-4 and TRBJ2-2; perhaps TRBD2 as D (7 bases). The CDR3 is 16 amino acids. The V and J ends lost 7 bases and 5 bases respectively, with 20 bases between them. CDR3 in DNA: TGTGCCAGCATTGACCCTGGGGGGGGGCGAACCGGGGAGCTGTTTTTT. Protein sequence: CASIDPGGGRTGELFF.

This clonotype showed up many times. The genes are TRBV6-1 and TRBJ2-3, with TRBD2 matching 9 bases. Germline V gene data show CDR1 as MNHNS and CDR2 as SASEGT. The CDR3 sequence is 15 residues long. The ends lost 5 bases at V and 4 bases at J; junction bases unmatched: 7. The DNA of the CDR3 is TGTGCCAGCAGTCGAGCGGGGGGAGGCGCAGATACGCAGTATTTT. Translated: CASSRAGGGADTQYF.

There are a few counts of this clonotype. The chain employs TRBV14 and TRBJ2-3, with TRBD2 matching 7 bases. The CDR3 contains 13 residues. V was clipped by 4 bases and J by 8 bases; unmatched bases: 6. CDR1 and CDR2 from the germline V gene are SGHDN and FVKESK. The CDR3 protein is CASSPLGRGTQYF. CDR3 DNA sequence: TGTGCCAGCAGCCCCTTGGGGAGGGGTACGCAGTATTTT.

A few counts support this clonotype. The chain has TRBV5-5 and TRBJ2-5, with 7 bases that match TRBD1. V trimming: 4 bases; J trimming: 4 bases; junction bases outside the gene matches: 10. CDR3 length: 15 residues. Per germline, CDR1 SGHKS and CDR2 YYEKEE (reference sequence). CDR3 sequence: CASSTTGVWGETQYF. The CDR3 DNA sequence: TGTGCCAGCAGCACTACAGGGGTTTGGGGAGAGACCCAGTACTTC.

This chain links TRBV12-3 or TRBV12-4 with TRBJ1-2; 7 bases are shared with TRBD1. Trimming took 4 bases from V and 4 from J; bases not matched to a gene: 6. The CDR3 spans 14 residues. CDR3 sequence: CASSSPTGVYGYTF. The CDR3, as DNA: TGTGCCAGCAGTTCCCCCACAGGGGTCTATGGCTACACCTTC.

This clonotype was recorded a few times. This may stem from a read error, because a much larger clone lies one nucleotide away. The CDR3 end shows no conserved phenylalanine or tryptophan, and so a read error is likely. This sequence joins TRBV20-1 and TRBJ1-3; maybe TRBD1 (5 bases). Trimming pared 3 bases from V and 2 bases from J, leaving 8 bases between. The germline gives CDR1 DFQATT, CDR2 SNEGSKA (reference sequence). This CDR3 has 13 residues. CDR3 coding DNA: TGCAGTGCTAGTCGAGGGGCTGGAAACACCATATATTGT. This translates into CSASRGAGNTIYC.

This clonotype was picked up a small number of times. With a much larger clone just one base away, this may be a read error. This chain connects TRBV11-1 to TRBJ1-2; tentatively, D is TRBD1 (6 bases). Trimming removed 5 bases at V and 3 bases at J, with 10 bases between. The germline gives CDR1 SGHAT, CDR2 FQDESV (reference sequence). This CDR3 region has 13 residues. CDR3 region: CASSPRTDYGYTF. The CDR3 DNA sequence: TGTGCCAGCAGCCCAAGGACAGACTATGGCTACACCTTC.

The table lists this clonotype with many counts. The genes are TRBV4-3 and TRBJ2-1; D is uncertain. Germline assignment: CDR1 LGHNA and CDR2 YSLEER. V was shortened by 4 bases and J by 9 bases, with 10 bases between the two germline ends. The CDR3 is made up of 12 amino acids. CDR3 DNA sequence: TGCGCCAGCAGCCTAGGTAGTCGTGAGCAGTTCTTC. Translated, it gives CASSLGSREQFF.

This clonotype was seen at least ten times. CDR3 sequence reads: CATSGGSGGASYNEQFF. CDR3 bases: TGTGCCACCTCAGGTGGGAGTGGGGGGGCATCCTACAATGAGCAGTTCTTC. The chain carries TRBV15 and TRBJ2-1, with D tentatively TRBD2 (7 bases). The germline V and J ends were trimmed by 8 bases and 1 base, with 21 bases remaining between them. Germline V gene data show CDR1 as LNHNV and CDR2 as YYDKDF (reference sequence). This CDR3 is built from 17 residues.

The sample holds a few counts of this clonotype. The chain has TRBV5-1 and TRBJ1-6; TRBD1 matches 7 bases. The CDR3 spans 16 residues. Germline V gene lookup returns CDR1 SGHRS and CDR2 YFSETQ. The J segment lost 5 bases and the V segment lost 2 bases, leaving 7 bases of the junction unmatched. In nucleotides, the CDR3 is TGCGCCAGCAGCTTAGGGACAGCACTCAATAATTCACCCCTCCACTTT. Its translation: CASSLGTALNNSPLHF.

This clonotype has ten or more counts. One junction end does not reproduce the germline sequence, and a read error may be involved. CDR3 loop: CASSLVGNQPQHF. The DNA for the CDR3 is TGTGCCAGCAGCTTAGTGGGGAATCAGCCCCAGCATTTT. The V gene is TRBV12-3 or TRBV12-4, the J gene TRBJ1-5; D call uncertain. The CDR3 contains 13 residues.

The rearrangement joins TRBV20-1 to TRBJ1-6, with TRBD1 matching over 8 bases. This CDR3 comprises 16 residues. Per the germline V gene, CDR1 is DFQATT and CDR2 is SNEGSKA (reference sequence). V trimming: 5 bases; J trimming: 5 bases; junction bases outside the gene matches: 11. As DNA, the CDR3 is TGCAGTGCTCCTCCCGGACAGGGTCTAGATAATTCACCCCTCCACTTT. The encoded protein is CSAPPGQGLDNSPLHF.

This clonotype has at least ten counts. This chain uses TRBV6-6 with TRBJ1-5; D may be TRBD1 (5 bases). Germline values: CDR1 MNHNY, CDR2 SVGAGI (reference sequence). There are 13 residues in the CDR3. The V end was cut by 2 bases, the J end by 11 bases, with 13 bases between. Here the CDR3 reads CASSYAAGEAQHF. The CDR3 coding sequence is TGTGCCAGCAGTTACGCTGCGGGGGAAGCCCAGCATTTT.

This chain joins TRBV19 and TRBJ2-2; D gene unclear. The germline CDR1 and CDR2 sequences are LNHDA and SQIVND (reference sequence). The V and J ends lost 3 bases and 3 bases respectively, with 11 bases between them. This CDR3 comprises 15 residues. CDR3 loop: CASSMGLKDTGELFF. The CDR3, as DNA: TGTGCCAGTAGTATGGGCCTTAAAGACACCGGGGAGCTGTTTTTT.

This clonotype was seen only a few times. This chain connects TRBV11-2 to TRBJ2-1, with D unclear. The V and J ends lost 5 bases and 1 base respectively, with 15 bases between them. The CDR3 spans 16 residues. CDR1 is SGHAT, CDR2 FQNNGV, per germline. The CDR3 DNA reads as TGTGCCAGCAGCCCCTCGAGGCCGCCTTCCTACAATGAGCAGTTCTTC. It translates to CASSPSRPPSYNEQFF.

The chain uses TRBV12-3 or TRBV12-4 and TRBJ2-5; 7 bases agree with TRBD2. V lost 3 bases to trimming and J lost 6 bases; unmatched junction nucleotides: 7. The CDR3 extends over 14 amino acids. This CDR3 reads CASSFSGGGKTQYF. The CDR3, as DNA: TGTGCCAGCAGTTTCTCGGGGGGTGGAAAGACCCAGTACTTC.

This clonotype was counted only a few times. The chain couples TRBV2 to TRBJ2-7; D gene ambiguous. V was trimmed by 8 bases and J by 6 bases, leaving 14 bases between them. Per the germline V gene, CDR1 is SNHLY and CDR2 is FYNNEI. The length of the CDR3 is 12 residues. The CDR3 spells CASELGGGEQYV. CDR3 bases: TGTGCCAGCGAACTTGGCGGTGGCGAGCAGTACGTC.

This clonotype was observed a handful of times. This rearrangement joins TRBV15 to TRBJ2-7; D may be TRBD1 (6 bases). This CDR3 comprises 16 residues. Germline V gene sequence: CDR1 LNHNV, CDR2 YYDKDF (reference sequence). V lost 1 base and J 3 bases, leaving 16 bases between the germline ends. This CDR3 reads CATSRVTGTSFYEQYF. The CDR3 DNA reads TGTGCCACCAGCAGAGTAACCGGGACAAGTTTCTACGAGCAGTACTTC.

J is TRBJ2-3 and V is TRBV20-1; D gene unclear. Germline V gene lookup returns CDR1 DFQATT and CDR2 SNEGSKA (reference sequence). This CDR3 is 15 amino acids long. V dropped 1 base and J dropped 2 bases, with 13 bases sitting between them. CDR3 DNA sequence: TGCAGTGCTAGAGTGGGGATTCTTCTCACAGATACGCAGTATTTT. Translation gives CSARVGILLTDTQYF.

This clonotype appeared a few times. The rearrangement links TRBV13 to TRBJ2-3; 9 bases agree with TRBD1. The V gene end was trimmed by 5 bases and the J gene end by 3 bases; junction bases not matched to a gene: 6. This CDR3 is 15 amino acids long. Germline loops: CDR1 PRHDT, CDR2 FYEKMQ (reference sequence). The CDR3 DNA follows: TGTGCCAGCAGCCCTTATGGGACAGGGACAGATACGCAGTATTTT. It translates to CASSPYGTGTDTQYF.

CDR3: CASSFGTRTVVDIQYF. The DNA of the CDR3 is TGTGCCAGCAGCTTCGGGACACGGACGGTAGTGGACATTCAGTACTTC. The gene calls are TRBV5-6 and TRBJ2-4; perhaps TRBD1 as D (6 bases). This CDR3 contains 16 residues. Germline loops: CDR1 SGHDT, CDR2 YYEEEE. V was clipped by 2 bases and J by 8 bases, with 20 bases between them.

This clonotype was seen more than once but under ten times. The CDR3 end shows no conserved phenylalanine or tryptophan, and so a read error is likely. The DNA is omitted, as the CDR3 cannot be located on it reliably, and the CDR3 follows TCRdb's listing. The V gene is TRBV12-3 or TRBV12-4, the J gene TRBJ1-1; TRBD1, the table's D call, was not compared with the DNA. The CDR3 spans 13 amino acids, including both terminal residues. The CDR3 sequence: CASSFVRDTEQHI.

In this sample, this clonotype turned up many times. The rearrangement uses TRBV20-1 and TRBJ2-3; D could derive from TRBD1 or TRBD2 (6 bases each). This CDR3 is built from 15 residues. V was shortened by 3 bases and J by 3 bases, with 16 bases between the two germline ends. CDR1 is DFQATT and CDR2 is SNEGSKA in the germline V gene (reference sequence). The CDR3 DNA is TGCAGTGCTAGCGAGGGGGGCGGAGGTACAGATACGCAGTATTTT. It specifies CSASEGGGGTDTQYF.